These 29 T cell receptor beta chains originate from one sample sequenced in a study of shared clonotypes between healthy human individuals. Profiled with immunoSEQ multiplex PCR; TCRdb holds only in-frame clones, not every one. The repertoire includes around 1.5 million clones, about 98% of them detected once, and about 0.42% sits in the top ten. Specimen: naive CD4+ T cells sorted from blood. This sample's subset: CD45RA+ positively selected. Source of these receptors: a man aged 25 to 40 in good health.

V usage is TRBV18 and J usage is TRBJ2-7; perhaps TRBD2 as D (6 bases). The V gene lost 0 bases and the J gene lost 0 bases, with 12 bases spanning the gap. CDR1 is KGHSH and CDR2 is LQKENI in the germline V gene. This CDR3 has 16 amino acids. The CDR3 bases are TGTGCCAGCTCACCACCGATAGCGGTGAGCTCCTACGAGCAGTACTTC. Its translation is CASSPPIAVSSYEQYF.

On this clone: The identical CDR3 is also encoded by other nucleotide sequences in the sample. The chain joins TRBV15 to TRBJ2-1; possible D gene TRBD2, 5 bases. The V gene lost 4 bases and the J gene lost 4 bases, with 5 bases spanning the gap. CDR3 length: 12 amino acids. Germline V CDR1 and CDR2: LNHNV, YYDKDF (reference sequence). The CDR3 DNA follows: TGTGCCACCAGCACGGGGTACAATGAGCAGTTCTTC. It encodes CATSTGYNEQFF.

This clone came up once. The chain recombines TRBV11-2 with TRBJ2-2; the D is unclear. V was clipped by 0 bases and J by 3 bases, with 5 bases between them. The CDR3 length is 14 residues. Germline V gene data show CDR1 as SGHAT and CDR2 as FQNNGV. CDR3 sequence reads: CASSLDRYTGELFF. The CDR3 DNA is TGTGCCAGCAGCTTAGATCGGTACACCGGGGAGCTGTTTTTT.

As for this clone: Germline is not matched at one junction end, which may reflect a read error. The V and J genes are TRBV2 and TRBJ1-2; no clear D gene. The CDR3 totals 9 residues. The germline CDR1 and CDR2 sequences are SNHLY and FYNNEI. The CDR3 sequence is CASSDSRPF. The CDR3 nucleotides read TGTGCCAGCAGTGACTCCAGACCCTTC.

This chain uses TRBV9 with TRBJ2-7; TRBD1 aligns across 9 bases. Trimming at V came to 4 bases and at J to 6 bases, leaving 11 bases not matched to a gene. The germline V gene has CDR1 SGDLS and CDR2 YYNGEE. The CDR3 has 15 residues. In nucleotides, the CDR3 is TGTGCCAGCAGCCCTAGGGGACAGGGTTTTTTCGAGCAGTACTTC. It specifies CASSPRGQGFFEQYF. The full variable domain, with the rest looked up from reference TRBV9 and TRBJ2-7, is DSGVTQTPKHLITATGQRVTLRCSPRSGDLSVYWYQQSLDQGLQFLIQYYNGEERAKGNILERFSAQQFPDLHSELNLSSLELGDSALYFCASSPRGQGFFEQYFGPGTRLTVT.

V is TRBV11-3 and J is TRBJ2-2; D perhaps matches TRBD2 (5 bases). This CDR3 region has 13 residues. V was cut by 5 bases and J by 6 bases, with 10 bases left in between. Per germline, CDR1 SGHNT and CDR2 YENEEA. The DNA for the CDR3 is TGTGCCAGCAGCCCCGGACTGTCCGGGGAGCTGTTTTTT. This codes for CASSPGLSGELFF.

The chain carries TRBV6-6 and TRBJ2-2; D gene uncertain. The CDR3 has 14 residues. CDR1 and CDR2 from the germline V gene are MNHNY and SVGAGI (reference sequence). The V end was cut by 7 bases, the J end by 0 bases, with 9 bases between. CDR3 in amino acids: CASNPNTNTGELFF. The CDR3 bases are TGTGCCAGCAACCCAAATACGAACACCGGGGAGCTGTTTTTT.

J is TRBJ2-5 and V is TRBV7-9; no reliable D call. Trimming left V 4 bases short and J 0 bases short, with 9 bases between. The CDR3 covers 14 residues. The V gene's germline CDR1 is SEHNR and CDR2 FQNEAQ (reference sequence). For the CDR3, the DNA is TGTGCCAGCAGCTCCTACCAGTACCAAGAGACCCAGTACTTC. This encodes CASSSYQYQETQYF.

This clone appeared once. The chain combines TRBV5-5 with TRBJ2-5; 8 bases fit TRBD2. The CDR3 is made up of 15 amino acids. The V segment lost 0 bases and the J segment 5 bases; nucleotides outside the gene matches: 6. Germline CDR1 and CDR2: SGHKS and YYEKEE (reference sequence). In DNA form, the CDR3 reads TGTGCCAGCAGCTTGGAGGGACTAGGTGTGGAGACCCAGTACTTC. Amino acids: CASSLEGLGVETQYF. Full variable domain (remainder filled in from reference TRBV5-5 and TRBJ2-5): DAGVTQSPTHLIKTRGQQVTLRCSPISGHKSVSWYQQVLGQGPQFIFQYYEKEERGRGNFPDRFSARQFPNYSSELNVNALLLGDSALYLCASSLEGLGVETQYFGPGTRLLVL.

The genes are TRBV18 and TRBJ1-1, with unresolved D. The CDR3 is 11 residues long. V dropped 3 bases and J dropped 7 bases, with 6 bases sitting between them. Germline loops: CDR1 KGHSH, CDR2 LQKENI. Here the CDR3 reads CASSPANEAFF. CDR3 DNA: TGTGCCAGCTCACCGGCCAATGAAGCTTTCTTT.

As to this clone: The sample has other DNA sequences that encode this CDR3 too. The V gene is TRBV5-4, the J gene TRBJ2-5; D is unclear. The germline CDR1 and CDR2 sequences are SGHNT and YYREEE (reference sequence). Between the trimmed V and J ends, which lost 0 bases and 2 bases, there was a span of 8 bases. The CDR3 is 14 amino acids. The CDR3 loop reads CASSLGQNQETQYF. The CDR3 DNA is TGTGCCAGCAGCTTGGGGCAGAATCAAGAGACCCAGTACTTC. Filled out from reference TRBV5-4 and TRBJ2-5, the complete variable domain reads ETGVTQSPTHLIKTRGQQVTLRCSSQSGHNTVSWYQQALGQGPQFIFQYYREEENGRGNFPPRFSGLQFPNYSSELNVNALELDDSALYLCASSLGQNQETQYFGPGTRLLVL.

V gene TRBV12-5 combines with J gene TRBJ1-2, with TRBD1 identical over 8 bases. The length of the CDR3 is 19 residues. V lost 1 base to trimming and J lost 4 bases; unmatched junction nucleotides: 17. Germline values: CDR1 LGHNT, CDR2 FRNRAP. The CDR3 loop reads CASGLGLWDRTLLFYGYTF. The CDR3 DNA reads TGTGCTAGTGGTTTGGGCCTTTGGGACAGGACTCTGTTGTTCTATGGCTACACCTTC.

The rearrangement uses TRBV5-5 and TRBJ1-2, with 9 bases lining up with TRBD1. Trimming removed 0 bases from V and 4 bases from J; junction bases left unmatched: 4. CDR3 length: 15 amino acids. Germline assignment: CDR1 SGHKS and CDR2 YYEKEE (reference sequence). The CDR3 nucleotides read TGTGCCAGCAGCTTGGTCCAGACAGGGGGCTATGGCTACACCTTC. Its translation: CASSLVQTGGYGYTF.

J is TRBJ2-1 and V is TRBV7-9, with 9 bases aligning to TRBD1. This CDR3 has 14 residues. The germline V gene has CDR1 SEHNR and CDR2 FQNEAQ (reference sequence). The J segment lost 6 bases and the V segment lost 1 base, leaving 1 base of the junction unmatched. The CDR3: CASSLGGQGNEQFF. In DNA, the CDR3 is TGTGCCAGCAGCTTAGGGGGACAGGGCAATGAGCAGTTCTTC.

This chain uses TRBV5-1 with TRBJ2-1; 10 bases align to TRBD2. After removal of 2 bases from V and 6 bases from J, the junction contained 5 bases not matched to a gene. This CDR3 region has 15 residues. From germline, CDR1 is SGHRS and CDR2 YFSETQ. The CDR3 sequence: CASSFLAGEVNEQFF. DNA for the CDR3: TGCGCCAGCAGCTTCCTAGCGGGAGAAGTCAATGAGCAGTTCTTC.

The gene calls are TRBV19 and TRBJ1-3; the D is unclear. V lost 3 bases, J lost 0 bases, and 6 bases lay in between. Germline V lookup: CDR1 LNHDA, CDR2 SQIVND (reference sequence). The CDR3 is 14 residues long. The CDR3 sequence is CASSITHSGNTIYF. As DNA, the CDR3 is TGTGCCAGTAGTATTACTCACTCTGGAAACACCATATATTTT.

The rearrangement links TRBV4-1 to TRBJ2-7, with TRBD2 as a possible D gene (5 bases). Trimming removed 4 bases at V and 1 base at J, with 14 bases between. The germline CDR1 and CDR2 sequences are MGHRA and YSYEKL. The length of the CDR3 is 15 residues. The CDR3 reads CASSPDGGRSYEQYF. CDR3 sequence (DNA): TGCGCCAGCAGCCCCGACGGAGGCAGATCCTACGAGCAGTACTTC.

The chain carries TRBV7-2 and TRBJ2-3, with TRBD2 matching 10 bases. CDR1 and CDR2 (germline): SGHTA, FQGNSA. J was trimmed by 2 bases and V by 6 bases; bases with no gene match: 14. The CDR3 runs to 18 residues. CDR3 region: CASSSRSTTSGATDTQYF. CDR3 sequence (DNA): TGTGCCAGCAGTTCTCGCTCCACTACTAGCGGGGCCACAGATACGCAGTATTTT.

This clone appeared once. The gene calls are TRBV19 and TRBJ2-1, with D possibly matching TRBD2 (5 bases). In germline, CDR1 is LNHDA, CDR2 SQIVND (reference sequence). The CDR3 has 18 residues. The ends were cut back, 5 bases at V and 0 bases at J, with 20 bases in the middle. CDR3 in DNA: TGTGCCAGTAGTCACGCGCAAATAGCGCCGAGCTCCTACAATGAGCAGTTCTTC. Translated: CASSHAQIAPSSYNEQFF.

The V call is TRBV5-1, the J call TRBJ1-2; possible D gene TRBD1, 5 bases. Trimming cost V 4 bases and J 4 bases, with 14 bases left between them. CDR1 and CDR2 (germline): SGHRS, YFSETQ. CDR3 length: 14 residues. The CDR3 bases are TGCGCCAGCAGCCCTCTGGGGCAGGCCTATGGCTACACCTTC. Amino acid sequence: CASSPLGQAYGYTF.

V usage is TRBV28 and J usage is TRBJ2-7; D not resolved. The germline gives CDR1 MDHEN, CDR2 SYDVKM. Trimming removed 2 bases from V and 7 bases from J, with 9 bases in between. The length of the CDR3 is 12 residues. CDR3 in amino acids: CASSLGVGEQYF. CDR3 DNA sequence: TGTGCCAGCAGTTTAGGGGTTGGTGAGCAGTACTTC.

J is TRBJ2-7 and V is TRBV18; 12 bases are shared with TRBD2. From germline, CDR1 is KGHSH and CDR2 LQKENI. Trimming took 5 bases from V and 5 from J; bases not matched to a gene: 10. The CDR3 spans 16 residues. CDR3 region: CASSTRGLAGPDEQYF. CDR3 nucleotides: TGTGCCAGCTCAACCCGCGGACTAGCGGGACCCGACGAGCAGTACTTC.

The chain recombines TRBV21-1 with TRBJ1-4; TRBD1 reflects the table's D call only, with no check against the DNA. TRBV21-1 is annotated as a pseudogene. This CDR3 contains 14 residues. Here the CDR3 reads CASSNGTRYGKLFF. The DNA for the CDR3 is TGTGCCAGCAGCAACGGGACACGGTACGGAAAACTGTTTTTT.

For this clone: In the same sample, other DNA sequences code for this CDR3. The V call is TRBV5-6, the J call TRBJ2-2; D is ambiguous. V gave up 2 bases and J gave up 5 bases, with 4 bases separating them. Germline V gene lookup returns CDR1 SGHDT and CDR2 YYEEEE. The CDR3 runs 12 residues. CDR3 in DNA: TGTGCCAGCAGCTTAGCTACCGGGGAGCTGTTTTTT. This codes for CASSLATGELFF.

This chain's CDR3 is CSVAASVTYNEQFF. The DNA of the CDR3 is TGCAGCGTTGCGGCTAGCGTTACGTACAATGAGCAGTTCTTC. The chain is built from TRBV29-1 and TRBJ2-1, with a weak D call TRBD2 (6 bases). The CDR3 is 14 amino acids. The germline V and J ends were trimmed by 4 bases and 4 bases, with 14 bases remaining between them. The germline gives CDR1 SQVTM, CDR2 ANQGSEA.

The chain carries TRBV29-1 and TRBJ1-1, with 8 bases matching TRBD1. Looked up from germline, CDR1 is SQVTM and CDR2 is ANQGSEA. V shed 1 base and J 5 bases; nucleotides not matched to a gene: 9. The CDR3 is 15 residues long. The CDR3 DNA reads TGCAGCGTTGAAGGCCGCAGGGGGCGGAGGACTGAAGCTTTCTTT. It translates to CSVEGRRGRRTEAFF.

The V gene is TRBV19, the J gene TRBJ1-4; unclear D gene. The CDR3 sequence is 15 residues long. Germline CDR1 and CDR2: LNHDA and SQIVND (reference sequence). The V end was cut by 7 bases, the J end by 5 bases, with 17 bases between. CDR3 in amino acids: CASKPIRAGNEKLFF. The CDR3 DNA reads as TGTGCCAGTAAACCCATCCGGGCAGGAAATGAAAAACTGTTTTTT. Together with reference TRBV19 and TRBJ1-4, the CDR3 gives the full variable domain: DGGITQSPKYLFRKEGQNVTLSCEQNLNHDAMYWYRQDPGQGLRLIYYSQIVNDFQKGDIAEGYSVSREKKESFPLTVTSAQKNPTAFYLCASKPIRAGNEKLFFGSGTQLSVL.

This clone has only one observation. The J gene is TRBJ1-4, the V gene TRBV28; D is possibly TRBD1 (5 bases). V lost 6 bases, J lost 7 bases, and 18 bases lay in between. The CDR3 has 15 amino acids. Germline CDR1 MDHEN, CDR2 SYDVKM. The CDR3 sequence: CASRLFQGGGEKLFF. The CDR3 DNA follows: TGTGCCAGCAGATTGTTCCAGGGTGGGGGTGAAAAACTGTTTTTT.

This clone was seen just once. This chain links TRBV9 with TRBJ2-7; 9 nucleotides align to TRBD1. CDR3 length: 14 amino acids. The germline V gene encodes CDR1 SGDLS and CDR2 YYNGEE. After removal of 2 bases from V and 3 bases from J, the junction contained 3 bases not matched to a gene. CDR3 DNA: TGTGCCAGCAGCGTCGGGACAGGGCGCTACGAGCAGTACTTC. Amino acids: CASSVGTGRYEQYF.